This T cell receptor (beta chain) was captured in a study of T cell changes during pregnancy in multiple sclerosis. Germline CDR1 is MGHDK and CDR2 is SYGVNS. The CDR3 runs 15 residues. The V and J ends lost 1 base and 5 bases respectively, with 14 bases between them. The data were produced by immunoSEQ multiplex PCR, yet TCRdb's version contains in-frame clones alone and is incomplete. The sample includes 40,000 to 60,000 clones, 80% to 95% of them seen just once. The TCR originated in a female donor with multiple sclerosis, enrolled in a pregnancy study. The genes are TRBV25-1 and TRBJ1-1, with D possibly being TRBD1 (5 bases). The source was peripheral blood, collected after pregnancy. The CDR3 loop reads CASSEFGRGGTEAFF. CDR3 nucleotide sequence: TGTGCCAGCAGTGAATTTGGGCGGGGGGGGACTGAAGCTTTCTTT.